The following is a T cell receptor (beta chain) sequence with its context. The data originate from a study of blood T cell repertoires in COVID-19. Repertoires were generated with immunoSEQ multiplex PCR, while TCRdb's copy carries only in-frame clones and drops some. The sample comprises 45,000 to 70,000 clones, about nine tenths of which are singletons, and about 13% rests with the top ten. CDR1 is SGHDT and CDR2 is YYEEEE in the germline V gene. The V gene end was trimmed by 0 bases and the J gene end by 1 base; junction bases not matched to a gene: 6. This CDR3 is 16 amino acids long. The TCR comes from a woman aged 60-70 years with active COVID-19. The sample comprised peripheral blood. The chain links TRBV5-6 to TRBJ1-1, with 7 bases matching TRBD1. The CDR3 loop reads CASSLAPTGANTEAFF. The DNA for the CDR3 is TGTGCCAGCAGCTTGGCCCCTACAGGGGCGAACACTGAAGCTTTCTTT.